These 16 T cell receptor beta chains share one sample of origin, sequenced in a study of blood T cell repertoires in COVID-19. The method was immunoSEQ multiplex PCR; TCRdb's version includes in-frame clones alone and lacks a portion of them. The data show roughly 380,000 clones, 89% seen once. The sample consisted of peripheral blood. These receptors all stem from a woman in her forties with COVID-19, enrolled during active disease.

This rearrangement joins TRBV27 to TRBJ2-1, with 9 bases identical to TRBD1. Germline CDR1 is MNHEY and CDR2 is SMNVEV (reference sequence). With V trimmed by 7 bases and J by 4 bases, 11 bases remained unmatched. The length of the CDR3 is 16 residues. The CDR3 nucleotides read TGTGCCAGCACCCCCCTGGGGACAGGGAATTACAATGAGCAGTTCTTC. Translation: CASTPLGTGNYNEQFF.

In this sample, this clone turned up a few times. V is TRBV6-5 and J is TRBJ1-2; D may be TRBD1 (5 bases). CDR1 MNHEY and CDR2 SVGAGI come from the germline V gene. Trimming pared 6 bases from V and 11 bases from J, leaving 22 bases between. The CDR3 contains 14 residues. The CDR3 spells CASRGILMGGSYTF. Written as DNA, the CDR3 is TGTGCCAGCAGGGGGATCCTCATGGGGGGATCATACACCTTC.

The chain has TRBV7-9 and TRBJ2-7; TRBD2 might be the D (5 bases). V dropped 3 bases and J dropped 2 bases, with 14 bases sitting between them. The CDR3 totals 15 residues. CDR1 is SEHNR, CDR2 FQNEAQ, per germline (reference sequence). The CDR3 DNA follows: TGTGCCAGCAGCTTTTACGGGGTACCAACCTACGAGCAGTACTTC. It yields the protein CASSFYGVPTYEQYF.

V is TRBV30 and J is TRBJ1-6; 8 nucleotides agree with TRBD1. Trimming took 2 bases from V and 9 from J; bases not matched to a gene: 12. Germline CDR1 GTSNPN, CDR2 SVGIG (reference sequence). The CDR3 loop spans 16 amino acids. The CDR3 protein is CAWSLTGERGGSPLHF. The CDR3 region has the DNA TGTGCCTGGAGTTTGACAGGGGAAAGAGGTGGTTCACCCCTCCACTTT.

The chain recombines TRBV6-2 or TRBV6-3 with TRBJ2-1; D is perhaps TRBD1 (6 bases). Trimming cost V 2 bases and J 3 bases, with 17 bases left between them. The length of the CDR3 is 17 residues. Germline values: CDR1 MNHEY, CDR2 SVGEGT. The CDR3 spells CASSYPIQGRSYNEQFF. CDR3 in DNA: TGTGCCAGCAGTTACCCGATACAGGGTCGGAGCTACAATGAGCAGTTCTTC.

This rearrangement joins TRBV5-1 to TRBJ1-6, with a tentative D call TRBD1 (5 bases). The length of the CDR3 is 15 residues. Germline CDR1 SGHRS, CDR2 YFSETQ. Trimming took off 4 bases at V and 8 bases at J, with 16 bases between the two ends. This chain's CDR3 is CASSITGLGDSPLHF. For the CDR3, the DNA is TGCGCCAGCAGCATCACGGGACTCGGCGATTCACCCCTCCACTTT.

This rearrangement joins TRBV2 to TRBJ1-5; the D gene is possibly TRBD1 (5 bases). The V and J ends lost 1 base and 6 bases respectively, with 13 bases between them. This CDR3 is 15 amino acids long. Germline V gives CDR1 SNHLY, CDR2 FYNNEI. The CDR3 DNA reads as TGTGCCAGCAGTGAAGAGGCAGGGCAAATTCAGCCCCAGCATTTT. It yields the protein CASSEEAGQIQPQHF. Complete variable domain (other parts from reference TRBV2 and TRBJ1-5): EPEVTQTPSHQVTQMGQEVILRCVPISNHLYFYWYRQILGQKVEFLVSFYNNEISEKSEIFDDQFSVERPDGSNFTLKIRSTKLEDSAMYFCASSEEAGQIQPQHFGDGTRLSIL.

The chain has TRBV24-1 and TRBJ2-3, with D possibly TRBD1 on 8 matching bases. The CDR3 runs to 16 residues. Germline values: CDR1 KGHDR, CDR2 SFDVKD. V was trimmed by 1 base and J by 3 bases, leaving 13 bases between them. CDR3 nucleotide sequence: TGTGCCACCAGTGATTTTACAGGGGGGGGAACAGATACGCAGTATTTT. It codes for CATSDFTGGGTDTQYF.

This chain joins TRBV4-3 and TRBJ1-6; D unresolved. Germline lookup yields CDR1 LGHNA and CDR2 YSLEER. The CDR3 totals 18 residues. Trimming stripped 0 bases from V and 0 bases from J, with 12 bases between. The CDR3, as DNA: TGCGCCAGCAGCCAAGACCCTACCTCGGGCTCCTATAATTCACCCCTCCACTTT. Translating it yields CASSQDPTSGSYNSPLHF.

The chain recombines TRBV19 with TRBJ1-1, with no clear D. The CDR3 contains 14 residues. Germline V CDR1 and CDR2: LNHDA, SQIVND (reference sequence). Trimming cost V 3 bases and J 5 bases, with 13 bases left between them. The DNA for the CDR3 is TGTGCCAGTAGTATTAGGAGGGAATATACTGAAGCTTTCTTT. Amino acid sequence: CASSIRREYTEAFF. The full variable domain, with the rest looked up from reference TRBV19 and TRBJ1-1, is DGGITQSPKYLFRKEGQNVTLSCEQNLNHDAMYWYRQDPGQGLRLIYYSQIVNDFQKGDIAEGYSVSREKKESFPLTVTSAQKNPTAFYLCASSIRREYTEAFFGQGTRLTVV.

This chain connects TRBV4-2 to TRBJ2-3, with D possibly being TRBD1 (8 bases). The CDR3 covers 16 residues. V was cut by 4 bases and J by 3 bases, with 17 bases left in between. From germline, CDR1 is LGHNA and CDR2 YNFKEQ. CDR3 nucleotides: TGTGCCAGCAGCCCCCTGGACAGGGAGGGTACAGATACGCAGTATTTT. Amino acids: CASSPLDREGTDTQYF.

The gene calls are TRBV12-3 or TRBV12-4 and TRBJ2-7; perhaps TRBD1 as D (5 bases). There are 12 residues in the CDR3. V lost 6 bases and J lost 3, with 9 bases in between. This chain's CDR3 is CASSPGNYEQYF. The CDR3 bases are TGTGCCAGCAGCCCAGGGAACTACGAGCAGTACTTC.

This clone was seen just once. This rearrangement joins TRBV6-5 to TRBJ1-5; unclear D gene. Germline-derived CDR1 and CDR2 are MNHEY and SVGAGI. The CDR3 has 13 amino acids. Trimming took 6 bases from V and 10 from J, leaving 16 bases between them. This chain's CDR3 is CASSGDGLGPQHF. In DNA, the CDR3 is TGTGCCAGCAGCGGAGACGGGTTGGGTCCCCAGCATTTT.

V is TRBV27 and J is TRBJ2-1, with 7 bases matching TRBD2. The V and J ends lost 2 bases and 2 bases, in that order; junction bases with no gene match: 0. Germline-derived CDR1 and CDR2 are MNHEY and SMNVEV (reference sequence). This CDR3 is built from 14 residues. The CDR3 here is CASSLAGAYNEQFF. The DNA of the CDR3 is TGTGCCAGCAGTTTAGCGGGAGCCTACAATGAGCAGTTCTTC.

This clone was counted a single time. The chain carries TRBV30 and TRBJ2-7; 7 positions agree with TRBD2. Germline values: CDR1 GTSNPN, CDR2 SVGIG (reference sequence). Trimming took 4 bases from V and 0 from J; bases not matched to a gene: 3. There are 13 residues in the CDR3. The CDR3, as DNA: TGTGCCTGGATGGGGGGGAGCTCCTACGAGCAGTACTTC. This encodes CAWMGGSSYEQYF.

The J gene is TRBJ1-5, the V gene TRBV30; 11 positions agree with TRBD1. The CDR3 sequence is 17 residues long. Looked up from germline, CDR1 is GTSNPN and CDR2 is SVGIG (reference sequence). The V and J ends lost 1 base and 2 bases, in that order; junction bases with no gene match: 7. CDR3 DNA sequence: TGTGCCTGGAGTGCTGGACAGGGGGCCCTGGGCAATCAGCCCCAGCATTTT. Translated: CAWSAGQGALGNQPQHF.